This TCR beta chain was retrieved from a study of T cell repertoires in cytomegalovirus infection. Overall study context: Public TCR beta signatures marked donors with CMV infection and the matching HLA.

This clonotype appeared many times. Its antigen is currently unknown. Study outcomes and limitations: HLA-C-restricted TCR beta clonotypes specific for CMV led the ex vivo response.

TCRdb fed the reads into MiXCR, producing one record per CDR3 protein. The sample shows about 140,000 distinct CDR3 sequences, 5.5% to 7% of them seen only once. V lost 3 bases, J lost 7 bases, and 13 bases lay in between. From germline, CDR1 is SGHDN and CDR2 FVKESK. The CDR3 spans 15 residues. The chain has TRBV14 and TRBJ1-6; D perhaps matches TRBD1 (5 bases). This receptor was identified in a human donor in good health (CMV status not recorded). Some clones in this sample may be carry-over from other donors' samples. The sample consisted of PBMCs. Written as DNA, the CDR3 is TGTGCCAGCAGCCATTCTGACAGCCACAATTCACCCCTCCACTTT. Its translation is CASSHSDSHNSPLHF.